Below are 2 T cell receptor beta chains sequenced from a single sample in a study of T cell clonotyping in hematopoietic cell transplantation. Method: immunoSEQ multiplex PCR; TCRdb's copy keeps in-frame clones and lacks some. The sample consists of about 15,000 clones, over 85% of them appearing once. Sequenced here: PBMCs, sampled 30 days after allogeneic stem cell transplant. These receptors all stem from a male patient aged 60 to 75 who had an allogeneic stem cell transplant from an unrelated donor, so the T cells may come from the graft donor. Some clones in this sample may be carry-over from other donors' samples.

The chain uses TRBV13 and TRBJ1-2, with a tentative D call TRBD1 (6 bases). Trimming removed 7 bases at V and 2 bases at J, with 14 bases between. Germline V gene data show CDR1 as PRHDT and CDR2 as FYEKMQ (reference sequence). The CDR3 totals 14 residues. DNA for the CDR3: TGTGCCAGCACCGTAAGGGGGGAAAACTATGGCTACACCTTC. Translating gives CASTVRGENYGYTF.

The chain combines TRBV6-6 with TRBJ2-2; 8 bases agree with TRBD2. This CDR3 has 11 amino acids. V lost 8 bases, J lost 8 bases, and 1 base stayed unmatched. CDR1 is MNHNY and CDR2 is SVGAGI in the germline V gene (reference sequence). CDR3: CASASGGELFF. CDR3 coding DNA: TGTGCCAGCGCTAGCGGGGGGGAGCTGTTTTTT.